These T cell receptor beta chains were read from a single sample in a study of cytomegalovirus exposure and HLA in healthy donors. This table comes from immunoSEQ multiplex PCR, and its TCRdb copy is limited to in-frame clones, with some not included. This sample has some 150,000 clones, with approximately 77% found just once. Specimen: PBMCs. Receptor source: a woman in her forties in good health and CMV-seronegative. The CDR3 runs from the conserved cysteine through the conserved F or W.

CDR3 | J | V
CASSPHVGKGGSYNEQFF | TRBJ2-1 | TRBV7-6
CASSFSMNTEAFF | TRBJ1-1 | TRBV18
CASSLGTEYEQYF | TRBJ2-7 | TRBV7-9
CASSLATDFGSGNTIYF | TRBJ1-3 | TRBV5-1
CASSVGASELDTQYF | TRBJ2-3 | TRBV9
CASSPRTGRNTEAFF | TRBJ1-1 | TRBV5-1
CASSESSYEQYF | TRBJ2-7 | TRBV6-1
CASSLRTGGYANEKLFF | TRBJ1-4 | TRBV27
CASSTGQPANYGYTF | TRBJ1-2 | TRBV5-5
CASSESRGGSIEQYF | TRBJ2-7 | TRBV6-1
CASSGLLGATEAFF | TRBJ1-1 | TRBV2
CASSLTGTGGAGNTEAFF | TRBJ1-1 | TRBV18
CASSYLPSGGHNEQFF | TRBJ2-1 | TRBV6-5
CASGIETGRFTGELFF | TRBJ2-2 | TRBV12-5
CASSQSPRGGQTEAFF | TRBJ1-1 | TRBV16
CASRPVGQVTHGYTF | TRBJ1-2 | TRBV19
CASSPLSSGANVLTF | TRBJ2-6 | TRBV27
CASTGLREVQPQHF | TRBJ1-5 | TRBV2
CASSLYGGRYNEQFF | TRBJ2-1 | TRBV5-6
CASSFSGGNQPQHF | TRBJ1-5 | TRBV11-2
CASSSAGGPNEQFF | TRBJ2-1 | TRBV28
CASSYSGQGAYEQYF | TRBJ2-7 | TRBV6-5
CASEGGHYGYTF | TRBJ1-2 | TRBV2
CASSIGSRPNTEAFF | TRBJ1-1 | TRBV19
CASSSGQGFDGYTF | TRBJ1-2 | TRBV7-6
CASEASGANVLTF | TRBJ2-6 | TRBV10-2
CASSSPGQKLSYEQYF | TRBJ2-7 | TRBV5-6
CASSFLKGTTYEQYF | TRBJ2-7 | TRBV7-2
CASSGGRQGETEAFF | TRBJ1-1 | TRBV6-4
CASSSTGGRAEAFF | TRBJ1-1 | TRBV19
CASSQQVNTEAFF | TRBJ1-1 | TRBV19
CASSSSGQGARGYTF | TRBJ1-2 | TRBV5-1
CASSRRGSLDEQYF | TRBJ2-7 | TRBV5-6
CASSVSAGNNQPQHF | TRBJ1-5 | TRBV9
CASSSHGNTEAFF | TRBJ1-1 | TRBV11-3
CASSQTTGAGVGYTF | TRBJ1-2 | TRBV4-3
CASSQDAGITNYGYTF | TRBJ1-2 | TRBV4-3
CASRSFRDRVEKLFF | TRBJ1-4 | TRBV28
CASSYEAGSVGNTIYF | TRBJ1-3 | TRBV6-5
CATSPERSLSVSNGYTF | TRBJ1-2 | TRBV5-4
CASSPGQANTGELFF | TRBJ2-2 | TRBV7-3
CAISESTRGGGLNGYTF | TRBJ1-2 | TRBV10-3
CASSWSMGQGFHGYTF | TRBJ1-2 | TRBV6-5
CASSYRRGDHSPLHF | TRBJ1-6 | TRBV6-5
CASTDSWNYGYTF | TRBJ1-2 | TRBV4-1
CASSFSGTGRYSYEQYF | TRBJ2-7 | TRBV11-2
CAWNGAGGLRGEAFF | TRBJ1-1 | TRBV30
CASGRQVINTGELFF | TRBJ2-2 | TRBV12-5
CASSFSSGNYEQYF | TRBJ2-7 | TRBV7-2
CSADSEPYNEQFF | TRBJ2-1 | TRBV29-1
CASSESGLPRAFF | TRBJ1-1 | TRBV6-1
CASSLGRDRGLVTEAFF | TRBJ1-1 | TRBV7-9